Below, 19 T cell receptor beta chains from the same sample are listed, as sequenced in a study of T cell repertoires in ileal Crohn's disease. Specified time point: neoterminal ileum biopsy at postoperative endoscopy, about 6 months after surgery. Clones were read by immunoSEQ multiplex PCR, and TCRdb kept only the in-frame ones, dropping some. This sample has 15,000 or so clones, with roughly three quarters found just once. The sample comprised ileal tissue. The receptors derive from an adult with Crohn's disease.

CDR3 sequence: CAWSRTGVLFSGANVLTF. As DNA, the CDR3 is TGTGCCTGGAGTAGGACAGGGGTCCTGTTCTCTGGGGCCAACGTCCTGACTTTC. The chain recombines TRBV30 with TRBJ2-6; 9 bases map to TRBD1. V shed 2 bases, J shed 0 bases, and the junction held 8 bases outside the gene matches. The CDR3 spans 18 residues. CDR1 is GTSNPN and CDR2 is SVGIG in the germline V gene (reference sequence).

The CDR3 bases are TGTGCCAGCAGCTTGTTGCGGACAGGCGTTTCTCCTAACTATGGCTACACCTTC. Its protein product is CASSLLRTGVSPNYGYTF. This chain connects TRBV5-6 to TRBJ1-2, with 7 nucleotides matching TRBD1. Looked up from germline, CDR1 is SGHDT and CDR2 is YYEEEE. The CDR3 covers 18 residues. Trimming at V came to 1 base and at J to 0 bases, leaving 12 bases not matched to a gene.

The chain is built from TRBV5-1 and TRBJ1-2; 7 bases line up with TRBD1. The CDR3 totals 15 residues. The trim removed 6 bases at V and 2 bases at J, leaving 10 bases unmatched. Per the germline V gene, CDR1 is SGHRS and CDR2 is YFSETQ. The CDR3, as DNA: TGCGCCAGCAAGCCCAGGACAGGCTCGAACTATGGCTACACCTTC. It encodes CASKPRTGSNYGYTF.

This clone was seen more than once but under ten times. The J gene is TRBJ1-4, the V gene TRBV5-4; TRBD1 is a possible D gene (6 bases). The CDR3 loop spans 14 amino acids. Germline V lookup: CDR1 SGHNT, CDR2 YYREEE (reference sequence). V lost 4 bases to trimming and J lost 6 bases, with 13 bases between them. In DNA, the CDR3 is TGTGCCAGCAGCCTACAGGGAGGGGATGAAAAACTGTTTTTT. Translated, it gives CASSLQGGDEKLFF.

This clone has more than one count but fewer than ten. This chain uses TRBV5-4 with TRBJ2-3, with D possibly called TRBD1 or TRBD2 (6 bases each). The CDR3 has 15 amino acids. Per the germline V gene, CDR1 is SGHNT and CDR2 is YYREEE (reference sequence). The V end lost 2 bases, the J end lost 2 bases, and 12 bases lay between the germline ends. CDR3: CASSFRGPNTDTQYF. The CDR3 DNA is TGTGCCAGCAGCTTTCGGGGGCCCAACACAGATACGCAGTATTTT.

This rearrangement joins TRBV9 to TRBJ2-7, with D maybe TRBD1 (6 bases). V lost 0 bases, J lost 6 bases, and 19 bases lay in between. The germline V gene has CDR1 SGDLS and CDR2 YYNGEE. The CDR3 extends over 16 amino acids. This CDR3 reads CASSVDSRGFEGEQYF. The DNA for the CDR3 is TGTGCCAGCAGCGTAGATAGCAGGGGATTTGAAGGCGAGCAGTACTTC.

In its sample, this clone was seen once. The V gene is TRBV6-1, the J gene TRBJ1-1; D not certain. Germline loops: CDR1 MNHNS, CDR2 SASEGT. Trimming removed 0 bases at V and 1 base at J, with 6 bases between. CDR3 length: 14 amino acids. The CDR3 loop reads CASSEATANTEAFF. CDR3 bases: TGTGCCAGCAGTGAAGCTACAGCGAACACTGAAGCTTTCTTT.

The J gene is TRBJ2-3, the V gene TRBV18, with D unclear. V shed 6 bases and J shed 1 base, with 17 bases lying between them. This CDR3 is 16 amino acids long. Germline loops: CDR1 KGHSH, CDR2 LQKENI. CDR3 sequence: CASSLGNFFGTDTQYF. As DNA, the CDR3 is TGTGCCAGCTCCTTAGGGAACTTTTTCGGCACAGATACGCAGTATTTT.

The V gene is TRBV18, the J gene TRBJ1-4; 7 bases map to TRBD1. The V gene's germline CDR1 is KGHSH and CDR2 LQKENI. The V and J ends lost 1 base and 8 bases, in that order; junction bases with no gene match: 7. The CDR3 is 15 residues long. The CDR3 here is CASSPQDRIKEKLFF. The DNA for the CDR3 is TGTGCCAGCTCACCACAGGACAGGATTAAGGAAAAACTGTTTTTT.

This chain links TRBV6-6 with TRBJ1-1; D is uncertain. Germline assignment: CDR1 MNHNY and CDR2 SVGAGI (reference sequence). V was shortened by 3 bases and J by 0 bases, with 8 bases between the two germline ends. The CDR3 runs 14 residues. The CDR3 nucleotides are TGTGCCAGCAGTTATGGCCTGGTGAACACTGAAGCTTTCTTT. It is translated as CASSYGLVNTEAFF.

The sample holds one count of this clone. This chain's CDR3 is CASTDRVQDTEAFF. CDR3 coding DNA: TGTGCCAGCACCGACCGGGTTCAGGACACTGAAGCTTTCTTT. V usage is TRBV2 and J usage is TRBJ1-1; D gene unclear. The CDR3 spans 14 residues. Germline CDR1 is SNHLY and CDR2 is FYNNEI. V was trimmed by 7 bases and J by 3 bases, leaving 15 bases between them.

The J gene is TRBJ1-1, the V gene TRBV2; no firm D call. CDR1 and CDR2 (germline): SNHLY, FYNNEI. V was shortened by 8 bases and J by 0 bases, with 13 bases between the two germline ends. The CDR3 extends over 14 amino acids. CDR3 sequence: CASGRESVNTEAFF. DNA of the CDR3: TGTGCCAGCGGACGGGAGAGTGTGAACACTGAAGCTTTCTTT.

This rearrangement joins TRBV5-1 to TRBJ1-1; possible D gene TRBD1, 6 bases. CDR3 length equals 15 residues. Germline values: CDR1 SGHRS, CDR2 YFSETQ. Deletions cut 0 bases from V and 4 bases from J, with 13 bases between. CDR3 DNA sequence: TGCGCCAGCAGCTTGGAGTCAGGGGCAGGCACTGAAGCTTTCTTT. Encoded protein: CASSLESGAGTEAFF.

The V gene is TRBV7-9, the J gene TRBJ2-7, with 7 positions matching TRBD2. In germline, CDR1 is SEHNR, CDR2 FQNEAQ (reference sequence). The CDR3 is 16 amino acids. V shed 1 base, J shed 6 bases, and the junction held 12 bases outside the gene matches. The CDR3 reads CASSLEGTNPLGEQYF. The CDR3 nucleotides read TGTGCCAGCAGCTTAGAAGGGACTAATCCTCTTGGCGAGCAGTACTTC. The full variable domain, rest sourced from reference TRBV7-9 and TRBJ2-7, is DTGVSQNPRHKITKRGQNVTFRCDPISEHNRLYWYRQTLGQGPEFLTYFQNEAQLEKSRLLSDRFSAERPKGSFSTLEIQRTEQGDSAMYLCASSLEGTNPLGEQYFGPGTRLTVT.

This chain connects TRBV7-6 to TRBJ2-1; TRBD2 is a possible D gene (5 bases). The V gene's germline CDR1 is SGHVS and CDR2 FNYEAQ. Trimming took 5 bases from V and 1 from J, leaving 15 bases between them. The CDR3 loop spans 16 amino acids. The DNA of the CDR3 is TGTGCCAGCAGCCCGAATGACGGGGAGTCCTACAATGAGCAGTTCTTC. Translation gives CASSPNDGESYNEQFF.

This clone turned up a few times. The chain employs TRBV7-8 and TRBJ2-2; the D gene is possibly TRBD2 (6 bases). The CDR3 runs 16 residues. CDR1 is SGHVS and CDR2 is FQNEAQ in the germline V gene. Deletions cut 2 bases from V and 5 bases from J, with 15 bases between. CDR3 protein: CASSLRPPGGTGELFF. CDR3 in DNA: TGTGCCAGCAGCTTAAGACCCCCTGGGGGGACCGGGGAGCTGTTTTTT.

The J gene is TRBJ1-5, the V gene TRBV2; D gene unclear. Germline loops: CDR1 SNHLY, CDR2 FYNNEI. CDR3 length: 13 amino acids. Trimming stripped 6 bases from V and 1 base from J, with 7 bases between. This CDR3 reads CASRGRSNQPQHF. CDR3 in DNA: TGTGCCAGCAGGGGGAGGAGCAATCAGCCCCAGCATTTT.

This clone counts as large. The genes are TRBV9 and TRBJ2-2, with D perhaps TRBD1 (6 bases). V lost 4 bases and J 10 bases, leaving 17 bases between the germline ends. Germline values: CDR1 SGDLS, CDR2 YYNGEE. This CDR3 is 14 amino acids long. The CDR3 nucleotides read TGTGCCAGCAGCCTTCGACAGGACCAAGCGGAGCTGTTTTTT. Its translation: CASSLRQDQAELFF.

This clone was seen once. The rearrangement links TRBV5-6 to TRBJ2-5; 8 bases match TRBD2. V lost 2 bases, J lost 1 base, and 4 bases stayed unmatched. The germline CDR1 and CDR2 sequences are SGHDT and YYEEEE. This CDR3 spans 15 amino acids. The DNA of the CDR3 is TGTGCCAGCAGCTTAGTGACTAGCGCCCAAGAGACCCAGTACTTC. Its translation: CASSLVTSAQETQYF.